The 5 T cell receptor beta chains below come from one sample, sequenced in a study of shared clonotypes between healthy human individuals. Profiling relied on immunoSEQ multiplex PCR, and the TCRdb table lists in-frame clones only, not all of them. The sample carries around 550,000 clones, almost 97% recorded once. The sample was naive CD4+ T cells sorted from blood. Subset here: CD45RA+ positively selected. The origin of the receptors is a woman in her twenties or thirties in good health.

The CDR3 region has the DNA TGTGCCAGCTCACCGACCGGGACAGGGTGGGACACCATATATTTT. Translated, it gives CASSPTGTGWDTIYF. The J gene is TRBJ1-3, the V gene TRBV18, with 9 bases lining up with TRBD1. V shed 3 bases, J shed 8 bases, and the junction held 8 bases outside the gene matches. Germline CDR1 is KGHSH and CDR2 is LQKENI. The CDR3 loop spans 15 amino acids.

V and J are TRBV19 and TRBJ1-2; D remains ambiguous. Germline V gives CDR1 LNHDA, CDR2 SQIVND (reference sequence). V was clipped by 4 bases and J by 8 bases, with 14 bases between them. This CDR3 contains 13 residues. The CDR3 region has the DNA TGTGCCAGTAGTAGGGAGTCACACGTCGGCTACACCTTC. Protein: CASSRESHVGYTF.

The chain employs TRBV19 and TRBJ2-7, with TRBD2 matching over 12 bases. V lost 6 bases to trimming and J lost 2 bases; unmatched junction nucleotides: 2. CDR1 and CDR2 (germline): LNHDA, SQIVND (reference sequence). The CDR3 is made up of 14 amino acids. The CDR3 DNA reads as TGTGCCAGTAGCCGGACTAGCGGGACCTACGAGCAGTACTTC. Its translation: CASSRTSGTYEQYF. Variable domain in full (rest from reference TRBV19 and TRBJ2-7): DGGITQSPKYLFRKEGQNVTLSCEQNLNHDAMYWYRQDPGQGLRLIYYSQIVNDFQKGDIAEGYSVSREKKESFPLTVTSAQKNPTAFYLCASSRTSGTYEQYFGPGTRLTVT.

The CDR3 is CASSYSRAVNEKLFF. The CDR3 DNA reads TGTGCCAGCAGTTACAGCAGGGCGGTTAATGAAAAACTGTTTTTT. J is TRBJ1-4 and V is TRBV6-5; perhaps TRBD1 as D (5 bases). The germline V gene encodes CDR1 MNHEY and CDR2 SVGAGI. V lost 2 bases and J lost 4, with 11 bases in between. CDR3 size: 15 residues.

This chain connects TRBV9 to TRBJ2-2; D may be TRBD2 (6 bases). From germline, CDR1 is SGDLS and CDR2 YYNGEE. V was cut by 3 bases and J by 7 bases, with 10 bases left in between. This CDR3 has 13 amino acids. As DNA, the CDR3 is TGTGCCAGCAGCGCCTCGACTAGCGGGGAGCTGTTTTTT. Its translation: CASSASTSGELFF.